Listed here are 8 T cell receptor beta chains from one sample, sequenced in a study of T cells after yellow fever vaccination. TCRdb analysed the 5' RACE reads with MiXCR anew, one entry per CDR3 protein. Altogether 350,000 to 550,000 distinct CDR3 sequences are present, 18% being singletons, with the ten largest covering 15% to 20%. The source material was PBMCs, sampled before the yellow fever booster vaccination. These receptor sequences come from a man younger than 35 who received the YFV17D yellow fever vaccine.

CDR3 region: CASSQYTGLAGGDTQYF. The CDR3 region has the DNA TGCGCCAGCAGCCAGTACACAGGACTAGCGGGGGGGGATACGCAGTATTTT. The rearrangement joins TRBV4-3 to TRBJ2-3, with 15 bases fitting TRBD2. The CDR3 consists of 17 residues. Looked up from germline, CDR1 is LGHNA and CDR2 is YSLEER. J gave up 6 bases and V 3 bases, and 7 bases lay outside the gene matches.

The rearrangement links TRBV12-3 or TRBV12-4 to TRBJ2-5, with D perhaps matching TRBD2 (5 bases). The CDR3 runs to 13 residues. V was pared by 5 bases and J by 4 bases, with 11 bases between. This CDR3 reads CASSVRRGETQYF. CDR3 coding DNA: TGTGCCAGCAGTGTTCGTCGGGGAGAGACCCAGTACTTC.

V gene TRBV7-9 combines with J gene TRBJ2-5; no definite D call. Germline V CDR1 and CDR2: SEHNR, FQNEAQ (reference sequence). Trimming left V 2 bases short and J 9 bases short, with 7 bases between. The CDR3 has 11 amino acids. The CDR3 coding sequence is TGTGCCAGCAGCTTAAAGAAGGCCCAGTACTTC. Protein sequence: CASSLKKAQYF.

This clonotype was observed a few times. The gene calls are TRBV30 and TRBJ2-4; 7 bases agree with TRBD2. This CDR3 contains 13 residues. From germline, CDR1 is GTSNPN and CDR2 SVGIG (reference sequence). The J segment lost 8 bases and the V segment lost 4 bases, leaving 8 bases of the junction unmatched. The DNA for the CDR3 is TGTGCCTGGAACCAGGGAGGGTTAGACATTCAGTACTTC. It yields the protein CAWNQGGLDIQYF.

The J gene is TRBJ2-1, the V gene TRBV28; 8 bases map to TRBD1. The length of the CDR3 is 13 residues. The germline gives CDR1 MDHEN, CDR2 SYDVKM. With 8 bases clipped from V and 5 bases from J, the junction kept 5 bases outside the gene matches. The CDR3 sequence: CASGGQDNNEQFF. The CDR3 DNA is TGTGCCAGCGGGGGACAGGACAACAATGAGCAGTTCTTC.

This clonotype showed up just a few times. A read error may be the cause here, since a much bigger clone is one base away. The CDR3 reads CASSFASGNTIYF. The CDR3 DNA reads as TGTGCCAGCAGCTTCGCCTCTGGAAACACCATATATTTT. The gene calls are TRBV7-2 and TRBJ1-3; D gene ambiguous. Germline-derived CDR1 and CDR2 are SGHTA and FQGNSA. The CDR3 runs 13 residues. Trimming cost V 3 bases and J 0 bases, with 3 bases left between them.

This chain links TRBV12-3 or TRBV12-4 with TRBJ2-3; 8 bases line up with TRBD1. V shed 5 bases, J shed 2 bases, and the junction held 6 bases outside the gene matches. CDR3 length: 15 residues. The CDR3 sequence is CASSPEQGVTDTQYF. CDR3 DNA: TGTGCCAGCAGTCCAGAACAGGGGGTCACAGATACGCAGTATTTT.

This clonotype occurred a few times. The gene calls are TRBV4-3 and TRBJ2-5, with D unresolved. Per the germline V gene, CDR1 is LGHNA and CDR2 is YSLEER. The CDR3 sequence is 14 residues long. V was trimmed by 0 bases and J by 4 bases, leaving 9 bases between them. CDR3 amino acids: CASSQDNWGETQYF. The CDR3 bases are TGCGCCAGCAGCCAAGATAACTGGGGAGAGACCCAGTACTTC.